Presented here are 32 T cell receptor beta chains from one specimen sequenced in a study of blood T cell repertoires in COVID-19. TCRdb's table, derived via immunoSEQ multiplex PCR, lists solely in-frame clones and lacks some. In the table there are 130,000 to 150,000 clones, approximately 87% of which are singletons. Sequenced material: PBMCs or T cells enriched from blood (not recorded which). These receptors came from a man between 60 and 70 years old who had recovered from COVID-19.

This CDR3 reads CASSLVRGYEQYF. The CDR3 region has the DNA TGTGCCAGCAGCTTGGTCAGGGGCTACGAGCAGTACTTC. The gene calls are TRBV5-6 and TRBJ2-7; D is possibly TRBD1 (6 bases). V lost 0 bases to trimming and J lost 3 bases, with 7 bases between them. CDR1 and CDR2 from the germline V gene are SGHDT and YYEEEE. The CDR3 covers 13 residues.

This chain connects TRBV5-4 to TRBJ1-2; 8 bases are shared with TRBD1. Looked up from germline, CDR1 is SGHNT and CDR2 is YYREEE (reference sequence). The CDR3 totals 15 residues. After removal of 3 bases from V and 6 bases from J, the junction contained 10 bases not matched to a gene. The CDR3: CASSSPTGETHGYTF. The CDR3 nucleotides are TGTGCCAGCAGCTCCCCGACAGGGGAGACCCATGGCTACACCTTC.

The chain carries TRBV13 and TRBJ2-7; 11 nucleotides agree with TRBD2. Germline lookup yields CDR1 PRHDT and CDR2 FYEKMQ (reference sequence). This CDR3 comprises 15 residues. With 4 bases clipped from V and 1 base from J, the junction kept 3 bases outside the gene matches. The CDR3 reads CASSSTSGASYEQYF. In nucleotides, the CDR3 is TGTGCCAGCAGCTCGACTAGCGGGGCTTCCTACGAGCAGTACTTC.

The V gene is TRBV5-1, the J gene TRBJ2-1; D is unclear. CDR1 is SGHRS and CDR2 is YFSETQ in the germline V gene. V dropped 3 bases and J dropped 5 bases, with 3 bases sitting between them. This CDR3 is built from 11 residues. As DNA, the CDR3 is TGCGCCAGCAGCTCGGACAATGAGCAGTTCTTC. Its protein product is CASSSDNEQFF.

The chain has TRBV5-4 and TRBJ2-7; D possibly corresponds to TRBD1 (5 bases). This CDR3 spans 13 amino acids. V lost 4 bases, J lost 3 bases, and 11 bases lay in between. Germline V lookup: CDR1 SGHNT, CDR2 YYREEE (reference sequence). This CDR3 is CASSEGHSYEQYF. The CDR3 DNA follows: TGTGCCAGCAGCGAAGGACATAGCTACGAGCAGTACTTC.

V is TRBV20-1 and J is TRBJ2-5; unclear D gene. The CDR3 covers 11 residues. The germline V and J ends were trimmed by 3 bases and 5 bases, with 7 bases remaining between them. Germline assignment: CDR1 DFQATT and CDR2 SNEGSKA (reference sequence). The CDR3, as DNA: TGCAGTGCTAGGCTCGGGGAGACCCAGTACTTC. Residues: CSARLGETQYF.

The rearrangement joins TRBV11-3 to TRBJ1-1, with D tentatively TRBD1 (6 bases). The V end was cut by 4 bases, the J end by 4 bases, with 10 bases between. Per germline, CDR1 SGHNT and CDR2 YENEEA. The CDR3 has 13 amino acids. Here the CDR3 DNA reads TGTGCCAGCAGCTCTAGAGGGGGCACTGAAGCTTTCTTT. The encoded protein is CASSSRGGTEAFF.

The chain uses TRBV18 and TRBJ2-1; D remains ambiguous. Germline values: CDR1 KGHSH, CDR2 LQKENI. The CDR3 totals 12 residues. V lost 2 bases, J lost 8 bases, and 7 bases lay in between. The CDR3 loop reads CASSPGRHEQFF. For the CDR3, the DNA is TGTGCCAGCTCACCAGGCCGTCATGAGCAGTTCTTC.

This sequence joins TRBV23-1 and TRBJ1-6, with 8 bases matching TRBD1. TRBV23-1 falls under the ORF class, with uncertain function. CDR3 size: 14 residues. After removal of 2 bases from V and 9 bases from J, the junction contained 3 bases not matched to a gene. The chain's CDR3 is CASSQGTGSSPLHF. For the CDR3, the DNA is TGCGCCAGCAGTCAAGGGACAGGTAGTTCACCCCTCCACTTT.

This clone appeared once. The rearrangement joins TRBV10-2 to TRBJ1-1; D ambiguous. Germline-derived CDR1 and CDR2 are WSHSY and SAAADI. The CDR3 runs to 12 residues. Trimming removed 7 bases from V and 2 bases from J, with 8 bases in between. CDR3 region: CASIGGNTEAFF. The CDR3, as DNA: TGCGCCAGCATCGGAGGAAACACTGAAGCTTTCTTT.

The rearrangement links TRBV27 to TRBJ2-7, with D perhaps TRBD2 (5 bases). V was shortened by 5 bases and J by 0 bases, with 8 bases between the two germline ends. CDR3 size: 13 residues. Germline V gene sequence: CDR1 MNHEY, CDR2 SMNVEV (reference sequence). The CDR3 DNA is TGTGCCAGCAGTGGAGGAAGCTCCTACGAGCAGTACTTC. Residues: CASSGGSSYEQYF.

This chain joins TRBV3-1 (or the pseudogene TRBV3-2) and TRBJ1-6; D is uncertain. The V and J ends lost 0 bases and 12 bases respectively, with 6 bases between them. The CDR3 covers 12 residues. CDR1 and CDR2 from the germline V gene are LGHDT and YNNKEL (reference sequence). CDR3: CASSQDTRPLHF. CDR3 sequence (DNA): TGTGCCAGCAGCCAAGATACAAGACCCCTCCACTTT.

The rearrangement links TRBV5-1 to TRBJ2-7; 8 nucleotides agree with TRBD1. V lost 2 bases, J lost 5 bases, and 6 bases stayed unmatched. The CDR3 is made up of 14 amino acids. Germline-derived CDR1 and CDR2 are SGHRS and YFSETQ. Here the CDR3 reads CASSFRTGNHEQYF. The CDR3 bases are TGCGCCAGCAGCTTCCGGACAGGGAATCACGAGCAGTACTTC.

The chain carries TRBV18 and TRBJ2-1; 9 bases align to TRBD2. Trimming removed 1 base from V and 9 bases from J; junction bases left unmatched: 13. This CDR3 spans 17 amino acids. The V gene's germline CDR1 is KGHSH and CDR2 LQKENI. The CDR3 loop reads CASSPLEVVAGVGEQFF. CDR3 nucleotides: TGTGCCAGCTCACCACTGGAGGTGGTAGCGGGAGTCGGTGAGCAGTTCTTC.

The V call is TRBV27, the J call TRBJ2-7; D is undetermined. Trimming shortened V by 5 bases and J by 3 bases, and 17 bases separated the two germline ends. This CDR3 is built from 15 residues. Germline CDR1 is MNHEY and CDR2 is SMNVEV (reference sequence). CDR3 protein: CASSPSVTPGYEQYF. In DNA form, the CDR3 reads TGTGCCAGCAGTCCCTCGGTCACTCCGGGCTACGAGCAGTACTTC.

For the CDR3, the DNA is TGTGCCAGCACCACTCAGGGTTCTACTGAAGCTTTCTTT. Protein sequence: CASTTQGSTEAFF. J is TRBJ1-1 and V is TRBV2, with D perhaps TRBD1 (5 bases). The CDR3 loop spans 13 amino acids. The V gene lost 7 bases and the J gene lost 5 bases, with 14 bases spanning the gap. Per the germline V gene, CDR1 is SNHLY and CDR2 is FYNNEI.

This chain links TRBV30 with TRBJ2-5, with 9 bases that match TRBD1. Looked up from germline, CDR1 is GTSNPN and CDR2 is SVGIG (reference sequence). Trimming cost V 2 bases and J 6 bases; bases outside gene matches: 10. CDR3 size: 15 residues. CDR3 amino acids: CAWSIPGQGRKTQYF. The CDR3 region has the DNA TGTGCCTGGAGTATTCCGGGACAGGGAAGGAAGACCCAGTACTTC.

This clone has a single count. The chain has TRBV11-3 and TRBJ2-7, with TRBD1 matching over 9 bases. Germline V gene data show CDR1 as SGHNT and CDR2 as YENEEA. The CDR3 has 13 residues. Trimming removed 7 bases from V and 5 bases from J; junction bases left unmatched: 6. The CDR3 region has the DNA TGTGCCAGCACCGGAGGGGACAGGGACGAGCAGTACTTC. Translating it yields CASTGGDRDEQYF.

This chain uses TRBV5-1 with TRBJ2-1; possibly TRBD2 for D (6 bases). V lost 2 bases to trimming and J lost 8 bases, with 14 bases between them. Germline loops: CDR1 SGHRS, CDR2 YFSETQ. CDR3 size: 14 residues. Here the CDR3 DNA reads TGCGCCAGCAGCTTTACCCCCGGGGGAGATGAGCAGTTCTTC. It encodes CASSFTPGGDEQFF.

This chain connects TRBV6-5 to TRBJ2-7; no clear D gene. V was shortened by 8 bases and J by 3 bases, with 5 bases between the two germline ends. The CDR3 runs to 10 residues. From germline, CDR1 is MNHEY and CDR2 SVGAGI. The CDR3 region is CASGDYEQYF. CDR3 nucleotide sequence: TGTGCCAGCGGAGACTACGAGCAGTACTTC.

The chain employs TRBV4-1 and TRBJ2-7, with no clear D. This CDR3 spans 16 amino acids. CDR1 MGHRA and CDR2 YSYEKL come from the germline V gene. Trimming left V 0 bases short and J 2 bases short, with 14 bases between. The CDR3 sequence: CASSQDVAARTYEQYF. The CDR3 nucleotides are TGCGCCAGCAGCCAAGATGTTGCGGCCAGAACCTACGAGCAGTACTTC.

A few counts support this clone. The rearrangement joins TRBV11-2 to TRBJ1-2; 8 bases are a match to TRBD1. The CDR3 length is 15 residues. The junction had 8 bases not matched to a gene; V was cut back by 1 base and J by 7 bases. Germline CDR1 reads SGHAT; CDR2 reads FQNNGV. The CDR3: CASSLGSDRVAGYTF. CDR3 DNA sequence: TGTGCCAGCAGCTTAGGCTCGGACAGGGTCGCTGGCTACACCTTC.

The chain joins TRBV10-3 to TRBJ2-1; D is ambiguous. Germline V gene sequence: CDR1 ENHRY, CDR2 SYGVKD. This CDR3 contains 10 residues. The V gene lost 10 bases and the J gene lost 4 bases, with 5 bases spanning the gap. CDR3: CATRYNEQFF. The CDR3 DNA reads as TGTGCCACCCGTTACAATGAGCAGTTCTTC.

The chain couples TRBV7-9 to TRBJ1-5; 7 bases are a match to TRBD1. V lost 3 bases and J lost 11; bases outside the gene matches: 7. The CDR3 spans 13 residues. Germline V gives CDR1 SEHNR, CDR2 FQNEAQ (reference sequence). CDR3 sequence: CASSLREGATQHF. CDR3 DNA: TGTGCCAGCAGCTTGCGGGAGGGGGCAACCCAGCATTTT.

The V call is TRBV29-1, the J call TRBJ2-7; 8 bases are a match to TRBD2. CDR1 SQVTM and CDR2 ANQGSEA come from the germline V gene. The V gene end was trimmed by 4 bases and the J gene end by 6 bases; junction bases not matched to a gene: 5. The CDR3 sequence is 12 residues long. The CDR3 is CSVAGLESEQYF. The CDR3 DNA reads TGCAGCGTTGCGGGACTAGAATCCGAGCAGTACTTC.

The V gene is TRBV19, the J gene TRBJ1-5; D is possibly TRBD1 (6 bases). The CDR3 length is 15 residues. The V gene's germline CDR1 is LNHDA and CDR2 SQIVND (reference sequence). V lost 4 bases, J lost 3 bases, and 13 bases lay in between. The CDR3 protein is CASSKGGALNQPQHF. The CDR3 bases are TGTGCCAGTAGTAAGGGGGGGGCCCTCAATCAGCCCCAGCATTTT.

The V gene is TRBV2, the J gene TRBJ1-2; D not certain. Trimming took off 8 bases at V and 8 bases at J, with 21 bases between the two ends. The CDR3 is 14 amino acids. The germline gives CDR1 SNHLY, CDR2 FYNNEI. The CDR3 bases are TGTGCCAGCTTTTCGGGGAAGGCGGCAAGAGGCTACACCTTC. Translation: CASFSGKAARGYTF.

This chain uses TRBV30 with TRBJ1-3, with a possible D match to TRBD1 (6 bases). The V and J ends lost 4 bases and 1 base respectively, with 11 bases between them. The CDR3 contains 14 residues. CDR1 GTSNPN and CDR2 SVGIG come from the germline V gene (reference sequence). The CDR3 protein is CAWTTQGSGNTIYF. CDR3 sequence (DNA): TGTGCCTGGACCACCCAGGGGTCTGGAAACACCATATATTTT.

This chain links TRBV29-1 with TRBJ1-2, with D perhaps TRBD1 (6 bases). The CDR3 covers 12 residues. Germline assignment: CDR1 SQVTM and CDR2 ANQGSEA. Between the trimmed V and J ends, which lost 7 bases and 6 bases, there was a span of 15 bases. CDR3 region: CSAGGQIDGYTF. CDR3 sequence (DNA): TGCAGCGCTGGTGGACAGATTGATGGCTACACCTTC. The full variable domain, with the rest looked up from reference TRBV29-1 and TRBJ1-2, is SAVISQKPSRDICQRGTSLTIQCQVDSQVTMMFWYRQQPGQSLTLIATANQGSEATYESGFVIDKFPISRPNLTFSTLTVSNMSPEDSSIYLCSAGGQIDGYTFGSGTRLTVV.

V gene TRBV9 combines with J gene TRBJ2-2, with D tentatively TRBD2 (6 bases). The CDR3 is made up of 14 amino acids. Germline V gene sequence: CDR1 SGDLS, CDR2 YYNGEE. V was trimmed by 9 bases and J by 2 bases, leaving 14 bases between them. CDR3 sequence reads: CATGPGVNTGELFF. CDR3 coding DNA: TGTGCCACCGGACCGGGAGTTAACACCGGGGAGCTGTTTTTT.

This rearrangement joins TRBV15 to TRBJ2-3; TRBD2 might be the D (6 bases). V gave up 5 bases and J gave up 4 bases, with 19 bases separating them. The V gene's germline CDR1 is LNHNV and CDR2 YYDKDF (reference sequence). The CDR3 contains 16 residues. The CDR3 sequence is CATSGGLSPGADTQYF. DNA of the CDR3: TGTGCCACCAGCGGAGGACTATCCCCTGGGGCAGATACGCAGTATTTT.

The chain combines TRBV19 with TRBJ2-1; 7 bases match TRBD1. Trimming removed 7 bases from V and 4 bases from J; junction bases left unmatched: 4. This CDR3 contains 13 residues. From germline, CDR1 is LNHDA and CDR2 SQIVND (reference sequence). The CDR3 sequence: CASTPGQYNEQFF. CDR3 bases: TGTGCCAGTACCCCGGGACAGTACAATGAGCAGTTCTTC. Looking up the rest from reference TRBV19 and TRBJ2-1 gives the full variable domain: DGGITQSPKYLFRKEGQNVTLSCEQNLNHDAMYWYRQDPGQGLRLIYYSQIVNDFQKGDIAEGYSVSREKKESFPLTVTSAQKNPTAFYLCASTPGQYNEQFFGPGTRLTVL.